This T cell receptor (beta chain) comes out of a study of spatial heterogeneity in lung cancer. Trimming pared 4 bases from V and 5 bases from J, leaving 14 bases between. CDR1 and CDR2 from the germline V gene are SGHVS and FNYEAQ. CDR3 length: 15 amino acids. Study results and caveats: Counts of expanded alpha and beta TCRs within tumors tracked the tumor nonsynonymous mutation count.

One entry per CDR3 protein results from TCRdb running MiXCR on the 5' RACE reads. Here the sample spans about 3,000 distinct CDR3 sequences, roughly 18% being singletons. Described time point: sample taken at primary tumor resection. Remarks on this clonotype: What it recognizes is unknown.

The sequence was obtained from a male donor with early-stage non-small cell lung cancer. This specimen consisted of lung tumor tissue, obtained at surgery. This chain connects TRBV7-6 to TRBJ2-2; D is uncertain. The CDR3 coding sequence is TGTGCCAGCAGCTCTGTTCAGGACGGGACCGGGGAGCTGTTTTTT. It codes for CASSSVQDGTGELFF. The whole variable domain, filled in from reference TRBV7-6 and TRBJ2-2, reads GAGVSQSPRYKVTKRGQDVALRCDPISGHVSLYWYRQALGQGPEFLTYFNYEAQQDKSGLPNDRFSAERPEGSISTLTIQRTEQRDSAMYRCASSSVQDGTGELFFGEGSRLTVL.